This T cell receptor (beta chain) was sequenced for a study of shared clonotypes between healthy human individuals. As originally analysed: There were no quality scores in the junction-only immunoSEQ sequences, so filtering differed. The assay was immunoSEQ multiplex PCR, and TCRdb's table has in-frame clones only and misses some. V and J calls and clone size follow that table, whereas D and trimming were derived from the DNA. The sample carries about 2 million clones, over 85% recorded once. CDR1 and CDR2 from the germline V gene are SGHRS and YFSETQ. V was clipped by 0 bases and J by 6 bases; unmatched bases: 0. The CDR3 covers 14 residues.

This TCR came from a man between 18 and 29 years old in good health. The gene calls are TRBV5-1 and TRBJ2-2, with 9 positions matching TRBD1. The material sequenced was naive CD4+ T cells sorted from blood. Subset reported: CD45RA+ positively selected. This CDR3 reads CASSLGTGAGELFF. The CDR3, as DNA: TGCGCCAGCAGCTTGGGGACAGGGGCCGGGGAGCTGTTTTTT.